Below are 24 T cell receptor beta chains sequenced from a single sample in a study of regulatory T cells in long-lasting Graves disease. TCR beta libraries were built with iRepertoire HTBI primers and Arm-PCR of CDR3 regions. Via MiXCR, TCRdb re-called the multiplex PCR reads, giving one row per CDR3 protein. Of about 380,000 distinct CDR3 sequences in the sample, around 16% were seen once. Time point in this sample: newly diagnosed GD, antithyroid drugs for less than 3 months. Generation of the TCR library employed RNA extracted from PBMCs. The input for sequencing was peripheral blood mononuclear cells (PBMCs), taken at new diagnosis, from a patient treated with antithyroid drugs. The receptors originated from a female donor with Graves disease.

This chain uses TRBV5-6 with TRBJ1-6; D gene ambiguous. The germline V gene encodes CDR1 SGHDT and CDR2 YYEEEE. V lost 4 bases and J 7 bases, leaving 9 bases between the germline ends. The CDR3 extends over 13 amino acids. This CDR3 reads CASSAQQNSPLHF. Written as DNA, the CDR3 is TGTGCCAGCAGCGCTCAGCAGAATTCACCCCTCCACTTT. The full variable domain, its missing parts supplied by reference TRBV5-6 and TRBJ1-6, is DAGVTQSPTHLIKTRGQQVTLRCSPKSGHDTVSWYQQALGQGPQFIFQYYEEEERQRGNFPDRFSGHQFPNYSSELNVNALLLGDSALYLCASSAQQNSPLHFGNGTRLTVT.

DNA for the CDR3: TGTGCCAGCTCCCAGGTGGCTAGCAATCAGCCCCAGCATTTT. As protein: CASSQVASNQPQHF. This chain uses TRBV12-3 or TRBV12-4 with TRBJ1-5; no reliable D call. The V gene lost 8 bases and the J gene lost 0 bases, with 11 bases spanning the gap. The CDR3 is 14 amino acids.

This clonotype was counted many times. This chain connects TRBV2 to TRBJ2-2; 8 bases map to TRBD1. CDR3 size: 16 residues. The germline V gene encodes CDR1 SNHLY and CDR2 FYNNEI. V lost 4 bases, J lost 5 bases, and 9 bases stayed unmatched. In DNA form, the CDR3 reads TGTGCCAGCAGTGCCTTCGGACAGGGACTGACCGGGGAGCTGTTTTTT. It codes for CASSAFGQGLTGELFF.

A word on this clonotype: This could be a read error, since a much larger clone is one nucleotide away. CDR3 residues: CASSYFFPLASSYNEQFF. CDR3 coding DNA: TGTGCCAGCAGTTACTTTTTCCCGCTAGCGTCTTCCTACAATGAGCAGTTCTTC. This chain joins TRBV6-9 and TRBJ2-1, with a possible D match to TRBD2 (6 bases). The CDR3 contains 18 residues. V was pared by 3 bases and J by 1 base, with 19 bases between. The germline V gene has CDR1 MNHGY and CDR2 SVAAGI.

This clonotype has ten or more counts. J is TRBJ2-5 and V is TRBV3-1, with 7 bases fitting TRBD1. The CDR3 sequence is 14 residues long. With V trimmed by 9 bases and J by 5 bases, 12 bases remained unmatched. CDR1 is LGHDT, CDR2 YNNKEL, per germline (reference sequence). For the CDR3, the DNA is TGTGCCAGTCGGGCGAGGGGGCGGACCGAGACCCAGTACTTC. Amino acid sequence: CASRARGRTETQYF.

This clonotype showed up just a few times. The J gene is TRBJ2-7, the V gene TRBV7-9, with D perhaps assigned TRBD1 or TRBD2 (5 bases each). Trimming stripped 6 bases from V and 7 bases from J, with 16 bases between. The CDR3 loop spans 13 amino acids. Germline CDR1 and CDR2: SEHNR and FQNEAQ (reference sequence). CDR3 protein: CASSYPGLGEQYF. The CDR3 DNA reads as TGTGCCAGCAGTTATCCGGGGCTTGGGGAGCAGTACTTC. Based on the CDR3 plus reference TRBV7-9 and TRBJ2-7, the full variable domain is DTGVSQNPRHKITKRGQNVTFRCDPISEHNRLYWYRQTLGQGPEFLTYFQNEAQLEKSRLLSDRFSAERPKGSFSTLEIQRTEQGDSAMYLCASSYPGLGEQYFGPGTRLTVT.

This clonotype was seen ten or more times. J is TRBJ1-1 and V is TRBV6-5; D ambiguous. V was cut by 2 bases and J by 0 bases, with 16 bases left in between. Germline V gives CDR1 MNHEY, CDR2 SVGAGI. This CDR3 has 17 residues. The CDR3 reads CASSYPPGVAVNTEAFF. CDR3 nucleotide sequence: TGTGCCAGCAGTTACCCCCCGGGTGTTGCAGTGAACACTGAAGCTTTCTTT.

This clonotype was recorded many times. J is TRBJ2-3 and V is TRBV20-1, with D perhaps matching TRBD2 (6 bases). The germline V gene encodes CDR1 DFQATT and CDR2 SNEGSKA (reference sequence). V was pared by 6 bases and J by 3 bases, with 16 bases between. The CDR3 covers 14 residues. CDR3 in DNA: TGCAGTGCGGTAGTTACGGGGGTGACAGATACGCAGTATTTT. It translates to CSAVVTGVTDTQYF.

This clonotype showed up many times. The chain combines TRBV19 with TRBJ2-5; D might be TRBD1 (6 bases). V was shortened by 7 bases and J by 5 bases, with 20 bases between the two germline ends. The CDR3 runs to 15 residues. Germline V gives CDR1 LNHDA, CDR2 SQIVND (reference sequence). CDR3 residues: CASKAPGRGLETQYF. The CDR3 nucleotides read TGTGCCAGTAAGGCGCCGGGCAGGGGCCTCGAGACCCAGTACTTC.

The rearrangement uses TRBV20-1 and TRBJ2-2; D gene uncertain. V lost 1 base to trimming and J lost 3 bases, with 3 bases between them. The V gene's germline CDR1 is DFQATT and CDR2 SNEGSKA (reference sequence). This CDR3 is 12 amino acids long. The DNA of the CDR3 is TGCAGTGCTAGAGGGTACACCGGGGAGCTGTTTTTT. Its translation is CSARGYTGELFF.

Points on this clonotype: A much bigger clone sits one base away, suggesting this may be a read error. In this CDR3 the conserved last residue, phenylalanine or tryptophan, is missing, so a read error is likely. The chain recombines TRBV6-5 with TRBJ2-1, with 15 bases lining up with TRBD2. Germline V gene sequence: CDR1 MNHEY, CDR2 SVGAGI. V shed 4 bases and J 2 bases; nucleotides not matched to a gene: 18. The CDR3 has 22 amino acids. CDR3 sequence (DNA): TGTGCCAGCAGTTCACCTCCCAACCTAAGGACTAGCGGGGGGGGAACCTACAATGAGCAGTTCTCC. Translation gives CASSSPPNLRTSGGGTYNEQFS.

This clonotype was counted many times. This chain links TRBV12-3 or TRBV12-4 with TRBJ1-5, with 10 nucleotides matching TRBD1. V trimming: 8 bases; J trimming: 6 bases; junction bases outside the gene matches: 7. This CDR3 spans 14 amino acids. The DNA for the CDR3 is TGTGCCAGCGAAAGGACAGGGGGGAGTCAGCCCCAGCATTTT. Its protein product is CASERTGGSQPQHF.

Many counts were recorded for this clonotype. Here the CDR3 DNA reads TGTGCCACCAGTGAAAACACGAGACAGCAGACGCAGTATTTT. Translating gives CATSENTRQQTQYF. The chain recombines TRBV24-1 with TRBJ2-3; perhaps TRBD1 as D (5 bases). Looked up from germline, CDR1 is KGHDR and CDR2 is SFDVKD. The CDR3 has 14 amino acids. The V and J ends lost 4 bases and 9 bases respectively, with 16 bases between them.

This clonotype was detected many times. J is TRBJ2-7 and V is TRBV5-6; D remains ambiguous. CDR1 and CDR2 (germline): SGHDT, YYEEEE. The CDR3 has 15 amino acids. With 6 bases removed from V and 1 base from J, the gap between germline ends came to 17 bases. CDR3 region: CASTRLRVTSYEQYF. The CDR3 coding sequence is TGTGCCAGCACCCGATTGAGAGTTACATCCTACGAGCAGTACTTC.

This clonotype was detected many times. The rearrangement uses TRBV6-9 and TRBJ2-2, with D perhaps matching TRBD1 (5 bases). The CDR3 is 14 amino acids. V lost 4 bases and J lost 4, with 10 bases in between. CDR1 and CDR2 from the germline V gene are MNHGY and SVAAGI. The CDR3 sequence: CASSSTVTTGELFF. Written as DNA, the CDR3 is TGTGCCAGCAGTTCGACAGTAACCACCGGGGAGCTGTTTTTT.

This clonotype has at least ten counts. The CDR3 region has the DNA TGTGCCACCAGTGGGGCAGAAAACATTCAGTACTTC. It translates to CATSGAENIQYF. The V and J genes are TRBV24-1 and TRBJ2-4; D is undetermined. Germline V gene lookup returns CDR1 KGHDR and CDR2 SFDVKD. Trimming removed 5 bases at V and 5 bases at J, with 6 bases between. The CDR3 has 12 amino acids.

The chain couples TRBV7-7 to TRBJ2-2; D is perhaps TRBD2 (5 bases). The CDR3 runs to 17 residues. Trimming cost V 5 bases and J 5 bases, with 21 bases left between them. Germline CDR1 SSHAT, CDR2 FNYEAQ (reference sequence). DNA for the CDR3: TGTGCCAGCAGCCTAGGACTGCCCCTTGGAGGAACCGGGGAGCTGTTTTTT. Protein: CASSLGLPLGGTGELFF.

There are many counts of this clonotype. The genes are TRBV20-1 and TRBJ1-2, with 7 bases lining up with TRBD1. V dropped 0 bases and J dropped 4; count of bases not matched to a gene: 11. Per germline, CDR1 DFQATT and CDR2 SNEGSKA (reference sequence). CDR3 size: 16 residues. The CDR3 is CSARELDRSRSYGYTF. The CDR3 region has the DNA TGCAGTGCTAGAGAGCTGGACAGGAGTCGATCCTATGGCTACACCTTC.

This clonotype was recorded a few times. The chain links TRBV28 to TRBJ1-1; TRBD1 matches 7 bases. The V gene end was trimmed by 3 bases and the J gene end by 1 base; junction bases not matched to a gene: 14. Germline CDR1 MDHEN, CDR2 SYDVKM. The CDR3 is made up of 18 amino acids. The CDR3 region has the DNA TGTGCCAGCAGTTTTTTCTCCCACAGGGGATGGAGGAACACTGAAGCTTTCTTT. Protein: CASSFFSHRGWRNTEAFF.

The chain combines TRBV20-1 with TRBJ2-7; no clear D. Germline V gene lookup returns CDR1 DFQATT and CDR2 SNEGSKA (reference sequence). Trimming shortened V by 3 bases and J by 3 bases, and 12 bases separated the two germline ends. CDR3 length equals 13 residues. Here the CDR3 DNA reads TGCAGTGCTAGTTCCCCCAGCCTCTACGAGCAGTACTTC. Translated, it gives CSASSPSLYEQYF.

In its sample, this clonotype was seen many times. The chain employs TRBV5-1 and TRBJ2-3, with 11 nucleotides matching TRBD2. Germline V gives CDR1 SGHRS, CDR2 YFSETQ. The CDR3 has 17 amino acids. Germline trimming cut 0 bases from V and 4 bases from J; bases unmatched to any gene: 7. This CDR3 reads CASSLEIAGGPADTQYF. The CDR3 DNA follows: TGCGCCAGCAGCTTGGAGATAGCGGGAGGGCCTGCAGATACGCAGTATTTT. The variable domain in full, with the rest retrieved from reference TRBV5-1 and TRBJ2-3, is KAGVTQTPRYLIKTRGQQVTLSCSPISGHRSVSWYQQTPGQGLQFLFEYFSETQRNKGNFPGRFSGRQFSNSRSEMNVSTLELGDSALYLCASSLEIAGGPADTQYFGPGTRLTVL.

The chain has TRBV6-9 and TRBJ2-1; D is undetermined. The CDR3 is 12 amino acids. Germline V lookup: CDR1 MNHGY, CDR2 SVAAGI. V shed 1 base and J shed 7 bases, with 5 bases lying between them. In nucleotides, the CDR3 is TGTGCCAGCAGTTATTGGGGTAATGAGCAGTTCTTC. Amino acid sequence: CASSYWGNEQFF.

This clonotype was observed many times. The chain couples TRBV2 to TRBJ1-1; 7 bases are shared with TRBD1. Germline loops: CDR1 SNHLY, CDR2 FYNNEI. CDR3 length: 13 residues. V was clipped by 4 bases and J by 7 bases; unmatched bases: 6. CDR3 coding DNA: TGTGCCAGCAGTGGACAGGGTTTGAGTGAAGCTTTCTTT. Translating gives CASSGQGLSEAFF.

This chain joins TRBV7-3 and TRBJ2-7; a weak D match, TRBD2 (7 bases). There are 17 residues in the CDR3. The germline V and J ends were trimmed by 4 bases and 2 bases, with 21 bases remaining between them. Germline CDR1 SGHTA, CDR2 FQGTGA. In nucleotides, the CDR3 is TGTGCCAGCAGCTGGTCCCGGGGGGCTATGTCCCCCTACGAGCAGTACTTC. Translating it yields CASSWSRGAMSPYEQYF.